This T cell receptor (beta chain) was captured by sequencing in a study of cytomegalovirus exposure and HLA in healthy donors. Broader study findings: A missense DCLRE1C variant was associated with V- and J-gene trimming of TCR beta chains in a later analysis, and an independent cohort replicated the association.

Amplification used 60 Vbeta primers and 13 Jbeta primers. Per the authors' pipeline: An analysis that came later counted 73 million or so unique TCR beta chains, roughly 11 million shared. Clones were read by immunoSEQ multiplex PCR, and TCRdb kept only the in-frame ones, dropping some. V and J calls and clone size are given by that table; D and trimming were obtained from the DNA. The sample contains about 190,000 clones, 70% to 75% of which appear only once. Details on this clone: Its antigen is still unknown.

V lost 5 bases, J lost 3 bases, and 5 bases stayed unmatched. The germline CDR1 and CDR2 sequences are MNHEY and SVGAGI. This CDR3 spans 14 amino acids. The chain recombines TRBV6-5 with TRBJ1-2; 8 bases map to TRBD1. The TCR comes from a woman between 25 and 40 years old in good health and CMV-seropositive. Sequencing used PBMCs. The CDR3 sequence is CASSPPGGHYGYTF. The CDR3 DNA reads as TGTGCCAGCAGTCCCCCAGGGGGCCACTATGGCTACACCTTC.